This T cell receptor beta chain comes out of a study of T cell repertoires in cytomegalovirus infection. Across the study: Public TCR beta signatures were indicative of both CMV infection and a matching HLA type.

This clonotype was counted ten times or more. Its antigen is not identified. CDR1 and CDR2 (germline): MDHEN, SYDVKM. Trimming took 3 bases from V and 3 from J, leaving 12 bases between them. The CDR3 has 15 residues. Via MiXCR, TCRdb re-called the reads, giving one row per CDR3 protein. The sample contains approximately 280,000 distinct CDR3 sequences, roughly 21% of which appear only once. General observations from the study: CMV carriers with the relevant HLA were identified by cumulative public TCR beta family frequency. CMV-specific HLA-C-restricted TCR beta clonotypes dominated the ex vivo response.

This chain joins TRBV28 and TRBJ1-3; D might be TRBD1 (5 bases). The sequenced sample was cultured PBMCs, obtained from culture after CMV antigen stimulation. This TCR was recovered from a human donor in good health (CMV status not recorded). Some clones in this sample may be carry-over from other donors' samples. CDR3 bases: TGTGCCAGCAGTTTTACGTCAGGGTATGGAAACACCATATATTTT. Protein sequence: CASSFTSGYGNTIYF.